The entry that follows covers one T cell receptor (beta chain) sequence. Amplification by 5'RACE using constant-segment primers produced TCR alpha and TCR beta cDNA libraries that carried sample barcodes and UMIs. MiXCR, run by TCRdb on the 5' RACE reads, gives a single entry per CDR3 protein. The table lists around 470,000 distinct CDR3 sequences, over 15% of them singletons. This CDR3 region has 16 residues. Trimming stripped 0 bases from V and 3 bases from J, with 17 bases between. CDR1 and CDR2 from the germline V gene are DFQATT and SNEGSKA (reference sequence). This sample is part of a study of T-cell memory formation after mild COVID-19. At the level of the study: Largely donor-specific TCR clusters were found.

What was sequenced was PBMCs or a T cell subset sorted from them (not recorded which). This sequence originates from an adult woman who had mild COVID-19 (a few samples of this study predate the infection). Cell type and time point are not known. V gene TRBV20-1 combines with J gene TRBJ1-2, with D possibly being TRBD1 (6 bases). The CDR3: CSARDTRGGTDYGYTF. As DNA, the CDR3 is TGCAGTGCTAGAGATACCAGGGGAGGAACGGACTATGGCTACACCTTC.